The 25 T cell receptor beta chains given below trace back to one sample, sequenced in a study of cytotoxic CD8 clonotypes in ibrutinib-treated CLL. Only in-frame clones appear in the TCRdb table, and some are missing; sequencing was by immunoSEQ multiplex PCR. The data contain some 92,000 clones, approximately 71% of them singletons. The input for sequencing was PBMCs, taken after 24 months of ibrutinib treatment. These receptors came from a human donor with chronic lymphocytic leukemia.

Note on this clone: This may arise from a read error, as a much more abundant clone is one base away. Other DNA sequences in the same sample also yield this CDR3. Here the CDR3 reads CASSMVGSNQPQHF. The CDR3 region has the DNA TGCGCCAGTAGTATGGTGGGGAGCAATCAGCCCCAGCATTTT. This chain connects TRBV19 to TRBJ1-5; D not certain. CDR1 is LNHDA and CDR2 is SQIVND in the germline V gene (reference sequence). The CDR3 contains 14 residues.

The chain combines TRBV7-3 with TRBJ2-1, with D hard to call. The CDR3 runs 12 residues. V was shortened by 5 bases and J by 5 bases, with 7 bases between the two germline ends. CDR1 SGHTA and CDR2 FQGTGA come from the germline V gene. The CDR3 sequence: CASSTLNNEQFF. DNA for the CDR3: TGTGCCAGCAGCACCCTAAACAATGAGCAGTTCTTC.

This rearrangement joins TRBV7-3 to TRBJ1-1, with D maybe TRBD1 (5 bases). CDR1 is SGHTA, CDR2 FQGTGA, per germline. Between the trimmed V and J ends, which lost 5 bases and 5 bases, there was a span of 15 bases. CDR3 size: 14 residues. DNA of the CDR3: TGTGCCAGCAGCCGGGGCGGGAGCGGAACTGAAGCTTTCTTT. As protein: CASSRGGSGTEAFF.

V and J are TRBV5-1 and TRBJ1-2, with a weak D call TRBD1 (6 bases). From germline, CDR1 is SGHRS and CDR2 YFSETQ. The CDR3 totals 15 residues. The germline V and J ends were trimmed by 0 bases and 6 bases, with 15 bases remaining between them. CDR3 bases: TGCGCCAGCAGCTTGGCCGCAGGGGTTCGGGATGGCTACACCTTC. It codes for CASSLAAGVRDGYTF.

The chain couples TRBV5-1 to TRBJ2-3; TRBD2 is a possible D gene (6 bases). CDR1 and CDR2 (germline): SGHRS, YFSETQ. V lost 3 bases and J 3 bases, leaving 14 bases between the germline ends. CDR3 length: 15 residues. The CDR3 nucleotides read TGCGCCAGCAGCTCGGGAGTTTATGGGACAGATACGCAGTATTTT. This translates into CASSSGVYGTDTQYF.

This chain's CDR3 is CATSRAIGTGMRSNQPQHF. The CDR3 DNA follows: TGTGCCACCAGCAGAGCTATCGGGACAGGGATGCGGAGCAATCAGCCCCAGCATTTT. J is TRBJ1-5 and V is TRBV15; 9 bases map to TRBD1. Germline V gene lookup returns CDR1 LNHNV and CDR2 YYDKDF (reference sequence). The CDR3 runs to 19 residues. V gave up 1 base and J gave up 1 base; unmatched junction bases: 11. The full variable domain, in which reference TRBV15 and TRBJ1-5 provide the parts outside the CDR3, is DAMVIQNPRYQVTQFGKPVTLSCSQTLNHNVMYWYQQKSSQAPKLLFHYYDKDFNNEADTPDNFQSRRPNTSFCFLDIRSPGLGDTAMYLCATSRAIGTGMRSNQPQHFGDGTRLSIL.

The rearrangement links TRBV4-2 to TRBJ2-5, with D perhaps TRBD1 or TRBD2 (7 bases each). The V gene lost 0 bases and the J gene lost 4 bases, with 18 bases spanning the gap. The V gene's germline CDR1 is LGHNA and CDR2 YNFKEQ. This CDR3 spans 17 amino acids. The CDR3 protein is CASSQDWAGGGRETQYF. CDR3 nucleotides: TGTGCCAGCAGCCAAGATTGGGCAGGGGGGGGAAGAGAGACCCAGTACTTC.

The rearrangement uses TRBV11-2 and TRBJ2-1; 7 nucleotides align to TRBD2. Germline CDR1 is SGHAT and CDR2 is FQNNGV. CDR3 length: 15 amino acids. V was pared by 5 bases and J by 4 bases, with 8 bases of the junction left unmatched. CDR3 region: CASSARGGQYNEQFF. CDR3 sequence (DNA): TGTGCCAGCAGCGCCCGCGGGGGTCAATACAATGAGCAGTTCTTC.

This chain connects TRBV30 to TRBJ1-2; D not resolved. The CDR3 contains 13 residues. The V gene's germline CDR1 is GTSNPN and CDR2 SVGIG (reference sequence). V was shortened by 2 bases and J by 1 base, with 8 bases between the two germline ends. The CDR3 loop is CAWSLGINYGYTF. The CDR3 bases are TGTGCCTGGAGTTTGGGGATTAACTATGGCTACACCTTC.

The chain couples TRBV7-2 to TRBJ2-5; D call uncertain. The V gene's germline CDR1 is SGHTA and CDR2 FQGNSA. V shed 2 bases and J shed 5 bases, with 12 bases lying between them. The length of the CDR3 is 14 residues. CDR3 in amino acids: CASSLSGPRETQYF. The CDR3 region has the DNA TGTGCCAGCAGCTTATCCGGCCCTAGGGAGACCCAGTACTTC. The variable domain in full, with the rest retrieved from reference TRBV7-2 and TRBJ2-5, is GAGVSQSPSNKVTEKGKDVELRCDPISGHTALYWYRQSLGQGLEFLIYFQGNSAPDKSGLPSDRFSAERTGGSVSTLTIQRTQQEDSAVYLCASSLSGPRETQYFGPGTRLLVL.

The chain uses TRBV7-8 and TRBJ2-1; D not certain. This CDR3 has 18 amino acids. The germline CDR1 and CDR2 sequences are SGHVS and FQNEAQ. The V end was cut by 1 base, the J end by 0 bases, with 16 bases between. CDR3 in amino acids: CASSLEGRSPSSYNEQFF. CDR3 bases: TGTGCCAGCAGCTTAGAGGGTCGGAGCCCAAGCTCCTACAATGAGCAGTTCTTC. The full variable domain, its missing parts supplied by reference TRBV7-8 and TRBJ2-1, is GAGVSQSPRYKVAKRGQDVALRCDPISGHVSLFWYQQALGQGPEFLTYFQNEAQLDKSGLPSDRFFAERPEGSVSTLKIQRTQQEDSAVYLCASSLEGRSPSSYNEQFFGPGTRLTVL.

The V call is TRBV11-3, the J call TRBJ2-1; 9 bases map to TRBD2. The V and J ends lost 3 bases and 0 bases, in that order; junction bases with no gene match: 0. The CDR3 covers 15 residues. Germline V gene data show CDR1 as SGHNT and CDR2 as YENEEA. The CDR3 reads CASSFSGSSYNEQFF. The DNA of the CDR3 is TGTGCCAGCAGCTTTAGCGGGAGCTCCTACAATGAGCAGTTCTTC.

The table lists this clone with a few counts. The chain employs TRBV5-1 and TRBJ1-2, with a tentative D call TRBD1 (6 bases). Germline V gene sequence: CDR1 SGHRS, CDR2 YFSETQ. The V end lost 0 bases, the J end lost 5 bases, and 11 bases lay between the germline ends. CDR3 size: 14 residues. CDR3 in amino acids: CASSLGLGGYGYTF. For the CDR3, the DNA is TGCGCCAGCAGCTTGGGGCTAGGGGGTTATGGCTACACCTTC.

The rearrangement joins TRBV6-5 to TRBJ1-5; D remains unclear. The CDR3 is 14 amino acids. V gave up 6 bases and J gave up 0 bases, with 9 bases separating them. Looked up from germline, CDR1 is MNHEY and CDR2 is SVGAGI. The CDR3: CASSRTASNQPQHF. CDR3 bases: TGTGCCAGCAGCAGGACGGCTAGCAATCAGCCCCAGCATTTT.

The chain links TRBV19 to TRBJ1-5; D gene uncertain. CDR1 LNHDA and CDR2 SQIVND come from the germline V gene (reference sequence). CDR3 length equals 13 residues. V lost 7 bases, J lost 4 bases, and 11 bases lay in between. CDR3 sequence reads: CASNPNRNQPQHF. CDR3 nucleotides: TGTGCCAGTAATCCTAACCGGAATCAGCCCCAGCATTTT.

The rearrangement joins TRBV11-2 to TRBJ2-7, with 7 bases aligning to TRBD1. The CDR3 has 15 amino acids. J gave up 9 bases and V 2 bases, and 13 bases lay outside the gene matches. The germline gives CDR1 SGHAT, CDR2 FQNNGV. CDR3 bases: TGTGCCAGCAGCTTAACCAGTACGGCACGACAGGGGCAGTACTTC. Translation: CASSLTSTARQGQYF.

The chain recombines TRBV28 with TRBJ2-7, with 12 bases fitting TRBD2. The V segment lost 6 bases and the J segment 1 base; nucleotides outside the gene matches: 4. Germline CDR1 and CDR2: MDHEN and SYDVKM. The CDR3 has 15 residues. CDR3 loop: CASRTTSGSSYEQYF. As DNA, the CDR3 is TGTGCCAGCAGGACGACTAGCGGGAGTTCCTACGAGCAGTACTTC.

The chain uses TRBV9 and TRBJ1-2; possible D gene TRBD1, 6 bases. The V end was cut by 1 base, the J end by 4 bases, with 14 bases between. The CDR3 totals 15 residues. Germline lookup yields CDR1 SGDLS and CDR2 YYNGEE. The CDR3 DNA follows: TGTGCCAGCAGCGTAAAGGGGGAAGGGAGCTATGGCTACACCTTC. Protein: CASSVKGEGSYGYTF.

This chain joins TRBV19 and TRBJ1-2; possibly TRBD1 for D (5 bases). The CDR3 sequence is 15 residues long. Germline CDR1 and CDR2: LNHDA and SQIVND (reference sequence). V lost 6 bases, J lost 8 bases, and 22 bases lay in between. The CDR3: CASSDGLGTWGGYTF. The CDR3 DNA is TGTGCCAGTAGCGACGGACTGGGGACCTGGGGAGGCTACACCTTC.

This rearrangement joins TRBV7-9 to TRBJ1-2; D call uncertain. This CDR3 is built from 13 residues. From germline, CDR1 is SEHNR and CDR2 FQNEAQ (reference sequence). The V and J ends lost 4 bases and 4 bases respectively, with 10 bases between them. CDR3 sequence reads: CASSSSGGYGYTF. DNA of the CDR3: TGTGCCAGCAGCTCCTCTGGAGGCTATGGCTACACCTTC.

The J gene is TRBJ2-7, the V gene TRBV30; either TRBD1 or TRBD2 may supply D (5 bases each). V was cut by 0 bases and J by 6 bases, with 9 bases left in between. The germline V gene has CDR1 GTSNPN and CDR2 SVGIG (reference sequence). This CDR3 spans 12 amino acids. The CDR3 protein is CAWSVSGTEQYF. The CDR3 DNA sequence: TGTGCCTGGAGTGTATCAGGGACCGAGCAGTACTTC.

The rearrangement uses TRBV12-1 and TRBJ2-2; the table's D call of TRBD2 was not tested on the DNA. TRBV12-1 is a recognized pseudogene. This CDR3 region has 13 residues. The CDR3 reads CASNGRGTGELFF. In nucleotides, the CDR3 is TGTGCCAGCAACGGGAGGGGCACCGGGGAGCTGTTTTTT.

The gene calls are TRBV7-3 and TRBJ2-3; 7 bases fit TRBD1. Germline trimming cut 4 bases from V and 6 bases from J; bases unmatched to any gene: 4. In germline, CDR1 is SGHTA, CDR2 FQGTGA. This CDR3 contains 13 residues. CDR3 protein: CASSSTGVDTQYF. CDR3 sequence (DNA): TGTGCCAGCAGCTCTACAGGGGTGGATACGCAGTATTTT.

The J gene is TRBJ1-5, the V gene TRBV19; the D gene is possibly TRBD1 (5 bases). Germline CDR1 and CDR2: LNHDA and SQIVND (reference sequence). This CDR3 contains 15 residues. The ends were cut back, 4 bases at V and 0 bases at J, with 10 bases in the middle. The CDR3 is CASSTGLYSNQPQHF. The CDR3 DNA reads TGTGCCAGTAGTACAGGGCTCTATAGCAATCAGCCCCAGCATTTT.

This sequence joins TRBV7-2 and TRBJ2-6; TRBD1 is a possible D gene (6 bases). With 5 bases removed from V and 0 bases from J, the gap between germline ends came to 11 bases. Germline loops: CDR1 SGHTA, CDR2 FQGNSA. This CDR3 is built from 16 residues. Here the CDR3 DNA reads TGTGCCAGCAGCAGGACAGTTGGCTCTGGGGCCAACGTCCTGACTTTC. It codes for CASSRTVGSGANVLTF. Full variable domain (rest looked up from reference TRBV7-2 and TRBJ2-6): GAGVSQSPSNKVTEKGKDVELRCDPISGHTALYWYRQSLGQGLEFLIYFQGNSAPDKSGLPSDRFSAERTGGSVSTLTIQRTQQEDSAVYLCASSRTVGSGANVLTFGAGSRLTVL.